A selection of T cell receptor beta chains follows, all from one sample in a study of OX40 agonist ivuxolimab in advanced cancers. This table comes from immunoSEQ multiplex PCR, and its TCRdb copy is limited to in-frame clones, with some not included. The table has tens of thousands of clones, around 94% seen once; the top ten hold around 16%. The source was CD4+ or CD8+ T cells sorted from blood, collected in a trial of the OX40 agonist ivuxolimab. The receptors come from an adult with an advanced solid tumor such as melanoma, head and neck, liver or kidney cancer. Each CDR3 is given with its conserved first and last residue. D genes are given only for firm matches. Expanded clones get a size class; other rows say once, few or many, or leave the size out.

j_call: TRBJ2-7; v_call: TRBV28; clone_size: .; cdr3_length: 14; d_call: TRBD2; cdr3_nt: TGTGCCAGCGACACAGCGGGAGATAGTTACGAGCAGTACTTC; cdr3_aa: CASDTAGDSYEQYF
j_call: TRBJ1-4; v_call: TRBV7-2; clone_size: .; cdr3_length: 14; d_call: TRBD1; cdr3_nt: TGTGCCAGCAGCTTGGACAGGGTCAGTGAAAAACTGTTTTTT; cdr3_aa: CASSLDRVSEKLFF
j_call: TRBJ2-7; v_call: TRBV19; clone_size: .; cdr3_length: 15; d_call: TRBD2; cdr3_nt: TGTGCCAGTAGCGCCGGACTAGCGGGAAGTTACGAGCAGTACTTC; cdr3_aa: CASSAGLAGSYEQYF
j_call: TRBJ2-7; v_call: TRBV7-2; clone_size: .; cdr3_length: 11; d_call: .; cdr3_nt: TGTGCCAGCAGCCCCGGAGGCGAGCAGTACTTC; cdr3_aa: CASSPGGEQYF
j_call: TRBJ2-7; v_call: TRBV9; clone_size: .; cdr3_length: 16; d_call: TRBD1; cdr3_nt: TGTGCCAGCAGCGTAGCCAGCAGGTGGGACAGGGACGAGCAGTACTTC; cdr3_aa: CASSVASRWDRDEQYF
j_call: TRBJ2-1; v_call: TRBV7-2; clone_size: .; cdr3_length: 17; d_call: .; cdr3_nt: TGTGCCAGCACCGCCAAGGGGGGCACCCTCTGGCACAATGAGCAGTTCTTC; cdr3_aa: CASTAKGGTLWHNEQFF
j_call: TRBJ1-2; v_call: TRBV29-1; clone_size: .; cdr3_length: 12; d_call: .; cdr3_nt: TGCAGCGTGTGGGGGGCAGTCTATGGCTACACCTTC; cdr3_aa: CSVWGAVYGYTF
j_call: TRBJ2-3; v_call: TRBV5-1; clone_size: .; cdr3_length: 16; d_call: .; cdr3_nt: TGCGCCAGCAGCCCTAAAGCTAGCTCCCACACAGATACGCAGTATTTT; cdr3_aa: CASSPKASSHTDTQYF
j_call: TRBJ1-1; v_call: TRBV11-2; clone_size: .; cdr3_length: 17; d_call: .; cdr3_nt: TGTGCCAGCAGCTTAGATTTTCGGGACCAAAGGTACACTGAAGCTTTCTTT; cdr3_aa: CASSLDFRDQRYTEAFF
j_call: TRBJ1-5; v_call: TRBV30; clone_size: .; cdr3_length: 15; d_call: .; cdr3_nt: TGTGCCTGGAGTGAGAGTCAGGGGCGTCCTCCGCCCCAGCATTTT; cdr3_aa: CAWSESQGRPPPQHF
j_call: TRBJ2-1; v_call: TRBV13; clone_size: .; cdr3_length: 17; d_call: .; cdr3_nt: TGTGCCAGCAGCTTAAACGGGGGTACCATCTCCTACAATGAGCAGTTCTTC; cdr3_aa: CASSLNGGTISYNEQFF
j_call: TRBJ2-3; v_call: TRBV6-5; clone_size: .; cdr3_length: 15; d_call: .; cdr3_nt: TGTGCCAGCAGTTACGTTCTCGGGGCCACAGATACGCAGTATTTT; cdr3_aa: CASSYVLGATDTQYF
j_call: TRBJ2-3; v_call: TRBV7-9; clone_size: .; cdr3_length: 16; d_call: .; cdr3_nt: TGTGCCAGCAGCTCCCCGGGGACGACTAGCACAGATACGCAGTATTTT; cdr3_aa: CASSSPGTTSTDTQYF
j_call: TRBJ2-7; v_call: TRBV29-1; clone_size: .; cdr3_length: 13; d_call: .; cdr3_nt: TGCAGCGTTGAACGGGCAGGGTACTACGAGCAGTACTTC; cdr3_aa: CSVERAGYYEQYF
j_call: TRBJ2-2; v_call: TRBV28; clone_size: .; cdr3_length: 16; d_call: .; cdr3_nt: TGTGCCAGCAGTTTGTTCAGTCGTGGCCGAGACGGGGAGCTGTTTTTT; cdr3_aa: CASSLFSRGRDGELFF
j_call: TRBJ1-3; v_call: TRBV4-1; clone_size: .; cdr3_length: 15; d_call: .; cdr3_nt: TGCGCCAGCAGCCAATCCCTCCAAGCGGGAAACACCATATATTTT; cdr3_aa: CASSQSLQAGNTIYF
j_call: TRBJ2-7; v_call: TRBV5-1; clone_size: .; cdr3_length: 15; d_call: TRBD1; cdr3_nt: TGCGCCAGCAGCTCCCGGGACAGGGGGTTCTACGAGCAGTACTTC; cdr3_aa: CASSSRDRGFYEQYF
j_call: TRBJ2-5; v_call: TRBV7-9; clone_size: .; cdr3_length: 12; d_call: .; cdr3_nt: TGTGCCAGTAGTCCCGCCCGCGAGACCCAGTACTTC; cdr3_aa: CASSPARETQYF
j_call: TRBJ2-3; v_call: TRBV7-6; clone_size: .; cdr3_length: 17; d_call: TRBD2; cdr3_nt: TGTGCCAGCAGCTTACCGGAGGGACTAGGGTCCACAGATACGCAGTATTTT; cdr3_aa: CASSLPEGLGSTDTQYF
j_call: TRBJ2-1; v_call: TRBV29-1; clone_size: .; cdr3_length: 18; d_call: TRBD2; cdr3_nt: TGCAGCGTCCGCGGACTAGCGGGAGGGCTAAGCTCCTACAATGAGCAGTTCTTC; cdr3_aa: CSVRGLAGGLSSYNEQFF
j_call: TRBJ1-2; v_call: TRBV9; clone_size: .; cdr3_length: 15; d_call: .; cdr3_nt: TGTGCCAGCAGCGCCCGGCATGAAGGGGAAAAGGGCTACACCTTC; cdr3_aa: CASSARHEGEKGYTF
j_call: TRBJ1-1; v_call: TRBV4-3; clone_size: once; cdr3_length: 15; d_call: TRBD1; cdr3_nt: TGCGCCAGCAGCCTGGAACGGACAGGGAACACTGAAGCTTTCTTT; cdr3_aa: CASSLERTGNTEAFF
j_call: TRBJ2-1; v_call: TRBV29-1; clone_size: .; cdr3_length: 12; d_call: .; cdr3_nt: TGCAGCGTTGAACTCAGGGCGAATGAGCAGTTCTTC; cdr3_aa: CSVELRANEQFF
j_call: TRBJ1-4; v_call: TRBV25-1; clone_size: .; cdr3_length: 14; d_call: .; cdr3_nt: TGTGCCAGCAGTGAATGGGGCCTGAATGAAAAACTGTTTTTT; cdr3_aa: CASSEWGLNEKLFF
j_call: TRBJ1-2; v_call: TRBV19; clone_size: .; cdr3_length: 13; d_call: .; cdr3_nt: TGTGCCAGTACCATCGGGCAGTTCTATGGCTACACCTTC; cdr3_aa: CASTIGQFYGYTF
j_call: TRBJ1-2; v_call: TRBV9; clone_size: .; cdr3_length: 15; d_call: .; cdr3_nt: TGTGCCAGCAGCGCCCTAAGCACAGCTAACTATGGCTACACCTTC; cdr3_aa: CASSALSTANYGYTF
j_call: TRBJ1-6; v_call: TRBV11-2; clone_size: .; cdr3_length: 14; d_call: .; cdr3_nt: TGTGCCTCTAGCGAGACAGGAACCGGTTCACCCCTCCACTTT; cdr3_aa: CASSETGTGSPLHF
j_call: TRBJ2-1; v_call: TRBV19; clone_size: .; cdr3_length: 16; d_call: .; cdr3_nt: TGTGCCAGTAGTATATCTCCATGGCAGGTATACAATGAGCAGTTCTTC; cdr3_aa: CASSISPWQVYNEQFF
j_call: TRBJ2-1; v_call: TRBV6-6; clone_size: once; cdr3_length: 16; d_call: TRBD2; cdr3_nt: TGTGCCAGCAGAAACTCGGTCGCTAGCGGGTACAATGAGCAGTTCTTC; cdr3_aa: CASRNSVASGYNEQFF
j_call: TRBJ1-4; v_call: TRBV9; clone_size: .; cdr3_length: 14; d_call: .; cdr3_nt: TGTGCCAGCAGCGTATGGGGGGGCAATGAAAAACTGTTTTTT; cdr3_aa: CASSVWGGNEKLFF
j_call: TRBJ2-7; v_call: TRBV7-3; clone_size: once; cdr3_length: 14; d_call: .; cdr3_nt: TGTGCCAGCAGCTTAACGTCGGGGGGCAACGAGCAGTACTTC; cdr3_aa: CASSLTSGGNEQYF
j_call: TRBJ2-3; v_call: TRBV28; clone_size: .; cdr3_length: 17; d_call: .; cdr3_nt: TGTGCCAGCAGTTTGGCGGGAACAGGGCCCTCAACGGATACGCAGTATTTT; cdr3_aa: CASSLAGTGPSTDTQYF
j_call: TRBJ1-1; v_call: TRBV5-6; clone_size: .; cdr3_length: 15; d_call: .; cdr3_nt: TGTGCCAGCAGCTCAGCCCCTGACAGGAACACTGAAGCTTTCTTT; cdr3_aa: CASSSAPDRNTEAFF
j_call: TRBJ2-1; v_call: TRBV7-3; clone_size: .; cdr3_length: 20; d_call: .; cdr3_nt: TGTGCCAGCAGCTTACTAGGTCCTAGGGAACCAGAGGTGTCCTACAATGAGCAGTTCTTC; cdr3_aa: CASSLLGPREPEVSYNEQFF
j_call: TRBJ1-1; v_call: TRBV9; clone_size: .; cdr3_length: 15; d_call: .; cdr3_nt: TGTGCCAGCAGCGGCCCTGCAGGGATGCACACTGAAGCTTTCTTT; cdr3_aa: CASSGPAGMHTEAFF
j_call: TRBJ1-1; v_call: TRBV11-2; clone_size: .; cdr3_length: 15; d_call: .; cdr3_nt: TGTGCCAGCAGCTTAGGACAGGTGGGGAACACTGAAGCTTTCTTT; cdr3_aa: CASSLGQVGNTEAFF
j_call: TRBJ2-3; v_call: TRBV9; clone_size: .; cdr3_length: 14; d_call: .; cdr3_nt: TGTGCCAGCAGCGTAGGGACCTCCACAGATACGCAGTATTTT; cdr3_aa: CASSVGTSTDTQYF
j_call: TRBJ1-1; v_call: TRBV5-1; clone_size: .; cdr3_length: 14; d_call: .; cdr3_nt: TGCGCCAGCAGTCAGGCCCGGGGAGGCACTGAAGCTTTCTTT; cdr3_aa: CASSQARGGTEAFF
j_call: TRBJ2-7; v_call: TRBV29-1; clone_size: .; cdr3_length: 14; d_call: .; cdr3_nt: TGCAGCGTTGAAGGGCAGGCGAGCTCCTACGAGCAGTACTTC; cdr3_aa: CSVEGQASSYEQYF
j_call: TRBJ2-7; v_call: TRBV5-6; clone_size: once; cdr3_length: 18; d_call: TRBD1; cdr3_nt: TGTGCCAGCAGCTTGTTATTTGGGGGCCAGGGACAGGGAGGCGAGCAGTACTTC; cdr3_aa: CASSLLFGGQGQGGEQYF
j_call: TRBJ1-1; v_call: TRBV29-1; clone_size: once; cdr3_length: 9; d_call: .; cdr3_nt: TGCAGCGTTGGCACTGAAGCTTTCTTT; cdr3_aa: CSVGTEAFF
j_call: TRBJ2-1; v_call: TRBV7-2; clone_size: once; cdr3_length: 15; d_call: .; cdr3_nt: TGTGCCAGCAGCTTAGTGCGAGACGCTATGGGTGAGCAGTTCTTC; cdr3_aa: CASSLVRDAMGEQFF
j_call: TRBJ1-2; v_call: TRBV5-4; clone_size: .; cdr3_length: 16; d_call: .; cdr3_nt: TGTGCCAGCAGCTTGCTGACCGCCGTAGCACCCGATGGCTACACCTTC; cdr3_aa: CASSLLTAVAPDGYTF
j_call: TRBJ2-1; v_call: TRBV10-3; clone_size: .; cdr3_length: 11; d_call: .; cdr3_nt: TGTGCCATCGAAGGGAACAATGAGCAGTTCTTC; cdr3_aa: CAIEGNNEQFF
j_call: TRBJ2-7; v_call: TRBV27; clone_size: once; cdr3_length: 16; d_call: .; cdr3_nt: TGTGCCAGCAGTTTGAGAGGGGGGGTGGTAGACTACGAGCAGTACTTC; cdr3_aa: CASSLRGGVVDYEQYF
j_call: TRBJ2-1; v_call: TRBV18; clone_size: .; cdr3_length: 15; d_call: .; cdr3_nt: TGTGCCAGCTCACCACCGGGGTGGGGGGCCGTTGAGCAGTTCTTC; cdr3_aa: CASSPPGWGAVEQFF
j_call: TRBJ1-5; v_call: TRBV7-6; clone_size: once; cdr3_length: 16; d_call: TRBD1; cdr3_nt: TGTGCCAGCAGCTTAACCCAGGGGGGCAGCAATCAGCCCCAGCATTTT; cdr3_aa: CASSLTQGGSNQPQHF
j_call: TRBJ1-5; v_call: TRBV23-1; clone_size: .; cdr3_length: 18; d_call: TRBD1; cdr3_nt: TGCGCCAGCAGTCAATCGTTGCAGGGGGCGTGGGGCAATCAGCCCCAGCATTTT; cdr3_aa: CASSQSLQGAWGNQPQHF
j_call: TRBJ2-7; v_call: TRBV7-9; clone_size: .; cdr3_length: 15; d_call: TRBD1; cdr3_nt: TGTGCCAGCAGCTCATGGGACAGGGGGAGCTACGAGCAGTACTTC; cdr3_aa: CASSSWDRGSYEQYF
j_call: TRBJ1-5; v_call: TRBV10-3; clone_size: .; cdr3_length: 15; d_call: TRBD1; cdr3_nt: TGTGCCATCAGTGAGATTGAGGGGGCTGATCAGCCCCAGCATTTT; cdr3_aa: CAISEIEGADQPQHF
j_call: TRBJ2-7; v_call: TRBV9; clone_size: .; cdr3_length: 15; d_call: TRBD1; cdr3_nt: TGTGCCAGCAGCGTAGGGACAGGGGAGAGATACGAGCAGTACTTC; cdr3_aa: CASSVGTGERYEQYF
j_call: TRBJ2-1; v_call: TRBV7-7; clone_size: .; cdr3_length: 16; d_call: TRBD2; cdr3_nt: TGTGCCAGCAGCTGGAGCGGGGGGCCCCCCTACAATGAGCAGTTCTTC; cdr3_aa: CASSWSGGPPYNEQFF
j_call: TRBJ2-7; v_call: TRBV5-3; clone_size: .; cdr3_length: 19; d_call: TRBD2; cdr3_nt: TGTGCCAGAAATACCCCCGTGGCGAGCTGTAGCGGGAGGCGATACGAGCAGTACTTC; cdr3_aa: CARNTPVASCSGRRYEQYF
j_call: TRBJ1-1; v_call: TRBV7-7; clone_size: once; cdr3_length: 15; d_call: .; cdr3_nt: TGTGCTAGCAGCTTAAATGGGCAGGTGAACACTGAAGCTTTCTTT; cdr3_aa: CASSLNGQVNTEAFF
j_call: TRBJ2-3; v_call: TRBV5-4; clone_size: .; cdr3_length: 15; d_call: TRBD2; cdr3_nt: TGTGCCAGCAGCTTCGCGGGGGGCACGGGGGATACGCAGTATTTT; cdr3_aa: CASSFAGGTGDTQYF
j_call: TRBJ1-1; v_call: TRBV10-3; clone_size: once; cdr3_length: 13; d_call: .; cdr3_nt: TGTGCCATCAGACAGGGTTCCAACACTGAAGCTTTCTTT; cdr3_aa: CAIRQGSNTEAFF
j_call: TRBJ1-1; v_call: TRBV19; clone_size: .; cdr3_length: 14; d_call: .; cdr3_nt: TGTGCCAGTAGTATTAGTTTCGGGAACACTGAAGCTTTCTTT; cdr3_aa: CASSISFGNTEAFF
j_call: TRBJ2-7; v_call: TRBV27; clone_size: .; cdr3_length: 15; d_call: TRBD1; cdr3_nt: TGTGCCAGCAGGCCCACAGGGGATTTGCTCTACGAGCAGTACTTC; cdr3_aa: CASRPTGDLLYEQYF
j_call: TRBJ2-1; v_call: TRBV6-4; clone_size: .; cdr3_length: 13; d_call: .; cdr3_nt: TGTGCCAGCAGAGAGCGGATTGGCGGTGAGCAGTTCTTC; cdr3_aa: CASRERIGGEQFF
j_call: TRBJ2-7; v_call: TRBV4-3; clone_size: .; cdr3_length: 14; d_call: .; cdr3_nt: TGCGCCAGCAGCCTCCCTGGCCCTGAGAACGAGCAGTACTTC; cdr3_aa: CASSLPGPENEQYF